These T cell receptor beta chains were read from a single sample in a study of neurological immune-mediated disorders. TCRdb used MiXCR to reprocess the 5' RACE reads, holding one entry per CDR3 protein. The sample holds about 59,000 distinct CDR3 sequences; roughly an eighth are singletons and the top ten take around 10%. Material for sequencing was PBMCs. These receptors all stem from a woman aged 60 to 75 with HTLV-1-associated myelopathy (HAM/TSP). The CDR3 runs from the conserved cysteine through the conserved F or W. Size is omitted from some rows. Given values are once, few, many or a class for expanded clones.

CDR3,size,V,J,length
CASRTTGGTSTDTQYF,many,TRBV28,TRBJ2-3,16
CASSKASCEQYF,many,TRBV21-1,TRBJ2-7,12
CASSLGTGGNTIYF,many,TRBV7-8,TRBJ1-3,14
CASSLAKGFKNIQYF,many,TRBV7-9,TRBJ2-4,15
CASSFGLAGDTQYF,-,TRBV7-9,TRBJ2-3,14
CSVEGYSYEQYF,many,TRBV29-1,TRBJ2-7,12
CSAALGPALNQPQHF,many,TRBV20-1,TRBJ1-5,15
CASSLGQGYQPQHF,many,TRBV28,TRBJ1-5,14
CSAREGGVGDTQYF,many,TRBV20-1,TRBJ2-3,14
CASSPRDRNTEAFF,-,TRBV9,TRBJ1-1,14
CASSAGTADNEQFF,many,TRBV5-1,TRBJ2-1,14
CASREPGQGPF,many,TRBV2,TRBJ1-2,11
CASRGIWETQYF,many,TRBV7-9,TRBJ2-5,12
CSARRGSFEDTDTQYF,many,TRBV20-1,TRBJ2-3,16
CAISESGQRGYTF,many,TRBV10-3,TRBJ1-2,13
CASSPVSPYNEQFF,few,TRBV11-2,TRBJ2-1,14
CASSPIGPGAGNTIYF,many,TRBV11-2,TRBJ1-3,16
CSAIPGQGGGGYTF,many,TRBV20-1,TRBJ1-2,14
CASSLVLAGGAAQFF,-,TRBV11-2,TRBJ2-1,15
CASSLGLGTEAFF,many,TRBV12-3/TRBV12-4,TRBJ1-1,13
CASSPGQGASDTQYF,many,TRBV25-1,TRBJ2-3,15
CASSQLAGDSDTQYF,many,TRBV3-1,TRBJ2-3,15
CASSLGQGDYSNQPQHF,many,TRBV7-9,TRBJ1-5,17
CASSVTGGAETQYF,many,TRBV7-9,TRBJ2-5,14
CASSEGFQGQETQYF,many,TRBV2,TRBJ2-5,15
CASSFGNDEQYF,-,TRBV7-8,TRBJ2-7,12
CASSESSPRNGEQFF,many,TRBV2,TRBJ2-1,15
CASGRTGFNEQFF,many,TRBV7-9,TRBJ2-1,13
CASSLEEVSYEQYF,many,TRBV7-6,TRBJ2-7,14
CASSSHEGRTEAFF,many,TRBV3-1,TRBJ1-1,14
CASSSGRLAGSYNEQFF,many,TRBV7-6,TRBJ2-1,17
CASSPRTVTSSGNTIYF,many,TRBV18,TRBJ1-3,17
CSARDIGDSNQPQHF,many,TRBV20-1,TRBJ1-5,15
CASSLVGASEQFF,many,TRBV7-3,TRBJ2-1,13
CASTTSGSGYFNEQFF,-,TRBV2,TRBJ2-1,16
CASSRRDGETQYF,many,TRBV5-1,TRBJ2-5,13
CASSPGQGNEQYF,many,TRBV5-1,TRBJ2-7,13
CASSLTYSGHSYEQYF,many,TRBV7-2,TRBJ2-7,16
CSAQTSETYEQYF,many,TRBV20-1,TRBJ2-7,13
CASSGDRNYNEQFF,many,TRBV5-1,TRBJ2-1,14
CASSLIQGRGYTF,many,TRBV3-1,TRBJ1-2,13
CASSYLTSGISDTQYF,-,TRBV6-5,TRBJ2-3,16
CASSAARQGYEQFF,many,TRBV10-2,TRBJ2-1,14
CSASTGAQAYGYTF,many,TRBV20-1,TRBJ1-2,14
CASRQTNGGGLAGRNEQFF,few,TRBV7-9,TRBJ2-1,19
CASSHPDSLYTGELFF,many,TRBV3-1,TRBJ2-2,16
CATSDAPHRGGGYTF,many,TRBV24-1,TRBJ1-2,15
CASSYTRGNTEAFF,many,TRBV6-2/TRBV6-3,TRBJ1-1,14
CASRLTGGLSYEQYF,many,TRBV28,TRBJ2-7,15
CASSGVAGSTDTQYF,few,TRBV10-1,TRBJ2-3,15